What follows are 13 T cell receptor beta chains derived from one specimen sequenced in a study of blood T cell repertoires in COVID-19. Profiling relied on immunoSEQ multiplex PCR, and the TCRdb table lists in-frame clones only, not all of them. The data contain about 430,000 clones, approximately 87% of them singletons. Sequenced material: PBMCs or T cells enriched from blood (not recorded which). The receptors shown here come from a woman under 40 with acute COVID-19.

This clone was recorded once. The V call is TRBV24-1, the J call TRBJ1-1; D may be TRBD1 (5 bases). The CDR3 totals 13 residues. Between the trimmed V and J ends, which lost 7 bases and 1 base, there was a span of 9 bases. The germline CDR1 and CDR2 sequences are KGHDR and SFDVKD. The CDR3 nucleotides read TGTGCCACCAGCCTAGACAGGAACACTGAAGCTTTCTTT. This sequence encodes CATSLDRNTEAFF.

The chain couples TRBV7-2 to TRBJ2-3; 7 positions agree with TRBD2. CDR3 length equals 15 residues. The junction had 5 bases not matched to a gene; V was cut back by 5 bases and J by 0 bases. CDR1 and CDR2 from the germline V gene are SGHTA and FQGNSA. CDR3: CASSLGGDSTDTQYF. As DNA, the CDR3 is TGTGCCAGCAGCCTGGGGGGGGATAGCACAGATACGCAGTATTTT. The entire variable domain, with the rest obtained from reference TRBV7-2 and TRBJ2-3, is as follows: GAGVSQSPSNKVTEKGKDVELRCDPISGHTALYWYRQSLGQGLEFLIYFQGNSAPDKSGLPSDRFSAERTGGSVSTLTIQRTQQEDSAVYLCASSLGGDSTDTQYFGPGTRLTVL.

This rearrangement joins TRBV19 to TRBJ1-2; no clear D. V was shortened by 3 bases and J by 2 bases, with 10 bases between the two germline ends. Germline V gene lookup returns CDR1 LNHDA and CDR2 SQIVND (reference sequence). This CDR3 has 14 residues. CDR3 in DNA: TGTGCCAGTAGTATGAGGTGGGAGAACTATGGCTACACCTTC. Translating gives CASSMRWENYGYTF.

CDR3 amino acids: CASSLLAGANTGELFF. In DNA, the CDR3 is TGTGCCAGCAGCCTTCTAGCGGGTGCGAACACCGGGGAGCTGTTTTTT. The chain carries TRBV9 and TRBJ2-2, with 8 bases aligning to TRBD2. Germline V lookup: CDR1 SGDLS, CDR2 YYNGEE. The CDR3 consists of 16 residues. With V trimmed by 4 bases and J by 0 bases, 5 bases remained unmatched.

The rearrangement joins TRBV7-2 to TRBJ1-3; D call uncertain. Per the germline V gene, CDR1 is SGHTA and CDR2 is FQGNSA. Trimming shortened V by 5 bases and J by 0 bases, and 11 bases separated the two germline ends. The CDR3 sequence is 15 residues long. This CDR3 reads CASSPTVYSGNTIYF. CDR3 coding DNA: TGTGCCAGCAGCCCAACAGTCTACTCTGGAAACACCATATATTTT.

V gene TRBV18 combines with J gene TRBJ2-5, with 9 nucleotides matching TRBD1. Germline values: CDR1 KGHSH, CDR2 LQKENI. The J segment lost 5 bases and the V segment lost 4 bases, leaving 8 bases of the junction unmatched. The CDR3 length is 15 residues. CDR3 region: CASSQLQGAMETQYF. The CDR3, as DNA: TGTGCCAGCTCACAACTACAGGGGGCTATGGAGACCCAGTACTTC.

V and J are TRBV19 and TRBJ1-1; 11 bases are a match to TRBD1. With V trimmed by 9 bases and J by 1 base, 10 bases remained unmatched. The germline V gene encodes CDR1 LNHDA and CDR2 SQIVND (reference sequence). The CDR3 is 16 residues long. CDR3 sequence reads: CASRDRGTQGNTEAFF. The CDR3 DNA reads as TGTGCCAGCCGGGACAGGGGGACTCAAGGGAACACTGAAGCTTTCTTT.

The V gene is TRBV12-3 or TRBV12-4, the J gene TRBJ1-3, with D possibly matching TRBD1 (5 bases). The CDR3 covers 13 residues. The V end lost 8 bases, the J end lost 0 bases, and 8 bases lay between the germline ends. CDR3: CASGGDSGNTIYF. The CDR3 DNA is TGTGCCAGCGGGGGGGACTCTGGAAACACCATATATTTT.

The chain couples TRBV5-8 to TRBJ2-7; a possible D gene is TRBD1 (5 bases). CDR1 and CDR2 (germline): SGHTS, YDEGEE. V was cut by 0 bases and J by 1 base, with 11 bases left in between. CDR3 length: 15 amino acids. The CDR3 protein is CASSLGQPRSYEQYF. DNA for the CDR3: TGTGCCAGCAGCTTGGGACAGCCAAGATCCTACGAGCAGTACTTC. The variable domain in full, completed from reference TRBV5-8 and TRBJ2-7, reads EAGVTQSPTHLIKTRGQQATLRCSPISGHTSVYWYQQALGLGLQFLLWYDEGEERNRGNFPPRFSGRQFPNYSSELNVNALELEDSALYLCASSLGQPRSYEQYFGPGTRLTVT.

The chain has TRBV2 and TRBJ2-5; 9 nucleotides match TRBD2. V lost 4 bases and J lost 2; bases outside the gene matches: 5. Germline CDR1 is SNHLY and CDR2 is FYNNEI. The CDR3 has 15 residues. Here the CDR3 DNA reads TGTGCCAGCAGTGGGTTAGCGGGGGTTCAAGAGACCCAGTACTTC. The encoded protein is CASSGLAGVQETQYF. The variable domain in full, completed from reference TRBV2 and TRBJ2-5, reads EPEVTQTPSHQVTQMGQEVILRCVPISNHLYFYWYRQILGQKVEFLVSFYNNEISEKSEIFDDQFSVERPDGSNFTLKIRSTKLEDSAMYFCASSGLAGVQETQYFGPGTRLLVL.

This chain joins TRBV7-6 and TRBJ1-1; 7 positions agree with TRBD1. Germline V gene data show CDR1 as SGHVS and CDR2 as FNYEAQ. The CDR3 is 16 amino acids. The ends lost 2 bases at V and 1 base at J; junction bases unmatched: 7. This CDR3 reads CASSLKGDRENTEAFF. DNA for the CDR3: TGTGCCAGCAGCTTAAAAGGAGACAGGGAGAACACTGAAGCTTTCTTT.

This clone was recorded only once. Other DNA variants within this sample encode the same CDR3. The CDR3 reads CASSEGQSNQPQHF. CDR3 nucleotide sequence: TGTGCCAGCAGTGAGGGACAAAGCAATCAGCCCCAGCATTTT. The chain carries TRBV2 and TRBJ1-5; tentatively, D is TRBD1 (6 bases). Germline values: CDR1 SNHLY, CDR2 FYNNEI. The CDR3 covers 14 residues. Trimming removed 3 bases at V and 1 base at J, with 7 bases between.

The chain links TRBV7-2 to TRBJ1-2, with a possible D match to TRBD1 (6 bases). V gave up 5 bases and J gave up 3 bases, with 16 bases separating them. This CDR3 is 15 amino acids long. From germline, CDR1 is SGHTA and CDR2 FQGNSA. The CDR3 region has the DNA TGTGCCAGCAGCGCGATACAGGGCCTCTACTATGGCTACACCTTC. This codes for CASSAIQGLYYGYTF.